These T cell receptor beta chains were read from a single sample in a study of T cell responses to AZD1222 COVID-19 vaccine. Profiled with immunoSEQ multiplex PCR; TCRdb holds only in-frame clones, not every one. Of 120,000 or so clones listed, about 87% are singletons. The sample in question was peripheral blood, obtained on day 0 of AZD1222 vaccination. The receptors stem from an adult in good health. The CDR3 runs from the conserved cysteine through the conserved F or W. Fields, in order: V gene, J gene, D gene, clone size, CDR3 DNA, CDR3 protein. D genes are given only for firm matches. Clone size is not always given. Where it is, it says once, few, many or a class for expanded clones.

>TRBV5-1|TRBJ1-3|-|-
TGCGCCAGCAGCCAAGGAGCCTCTGGAAACACCATATATTTT
CASSQGASGNTIYF
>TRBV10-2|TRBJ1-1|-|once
TGCGCCAGCAGTGAATGGGCGAACACTGAAGCTTTCTTT
CASSEWANTEAFF
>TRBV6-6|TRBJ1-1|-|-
TGTGCCAGCAGTGACTCCGGGAGTGAAGCTTTCTTT
CASSDSGSEAFF
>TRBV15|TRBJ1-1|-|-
TGTGCCACCAGCAGAGTGCCTGCTAGCACTGAAGCTTTCTTT
CATSRVPASTEAFF
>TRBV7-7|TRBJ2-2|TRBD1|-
TGTGCTAGCAGCTCCACCGGGACAGGGAGATGGGGGGAGCTGTTTTTT
CASSSTGTGRWGELFF
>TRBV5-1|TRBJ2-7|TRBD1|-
TGCGCCAGCAGCAAAGAACCGCCGGGACAGGGGAAGGTCGAGCAGTACTTC
CASSKEPPGQGKVEQYF
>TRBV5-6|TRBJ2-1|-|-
TGTGCCAGCAGCCAAAACATTTTAGCCGGGACTTTTTACAATGAGCAGTTCTTC
CASSQNILAGTFYNEQFF
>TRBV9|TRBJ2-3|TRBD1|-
TGTGCCAGCAGCTCAGGGGGAGTATCTAGCACAGATACGCAGTATTTT
CASSSGGVSSTDTQYF
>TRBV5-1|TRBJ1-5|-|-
TGCGCCAGCAGCTTGGCGCCAGGGTCCCATCAGCCCCAGCATTTT
CASSLAPGSHQPQHF
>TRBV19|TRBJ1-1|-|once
TGTGCCAGTAGTATAGGTCAGGGGACTGAAGCTTTCTTT
CASSIGQGTEAFF
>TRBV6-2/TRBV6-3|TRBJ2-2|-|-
TGTGCCAGCAGTACAAACACCGGGGAGCTGTTTTTT
CASSTNTGELFF
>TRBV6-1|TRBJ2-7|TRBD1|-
TGTGCCAGCAGTGAAGTCAGAGGCAGGGGGCTCGACGAGCAGTACTTC
CASSEVRGRGLDEQYF
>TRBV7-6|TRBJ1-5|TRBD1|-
TGTGCCAGCAGCTTAATGTCAGGGGGGATTATCAATCAGCCCCAGCATTTT
CASSLMSGGIINQPQHF
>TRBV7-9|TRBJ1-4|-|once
TGTGCCAGCAGCATGACAGAGCGGATTGCACTGTTTTTT
CASSMTERIALFF
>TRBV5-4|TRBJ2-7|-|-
TGTGCCAGCAGCACGGGACAAAAAGACGAGCAGTACTTC
CASSTGQKDEQYF
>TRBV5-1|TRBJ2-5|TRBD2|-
TGCGCCAGCAGTCCGGGAGGCCGGGGGGAGACCCAGTACTTC
CASSPGGRGETQYF
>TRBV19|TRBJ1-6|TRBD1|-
TGTGCCAGTGCGCAGGGGGCAAGCCCGGATTCACCCCTCCACTTT
CASAQGASPDSPLHF
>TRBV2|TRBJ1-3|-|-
TGTGCCAGCAGCGCAAGGCAGGCGTCCTTCTCTGGAAACACCATATATTTT
CASSARQASFSGNTIYF
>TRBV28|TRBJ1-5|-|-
TGTGCCAGCAGCATAGGAACGGGCGGGCCCCAGCATTTT
CASSIGTGGPQHF
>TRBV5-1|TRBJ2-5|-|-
TGCGCCAGCAGCTTAACCAGGGAAGAGACCCAGTACTTC
CASSLTREETQYF
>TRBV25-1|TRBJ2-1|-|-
TGTGCCAGCAGTCAAGGAAGGGATGAGCAGTTCTTC
CASSQGRDEQFF
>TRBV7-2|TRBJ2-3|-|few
TGTGCCAGCAGCCCCTCACCCAGCGGAGCAGCGGGCACGGATACGCAGTATTTT
CASSPSPSGAAGTDTQYF
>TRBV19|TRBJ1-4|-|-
TGTGCCAGTAGTATAGAAGGACTCCAAGGTGGAAAACTGTTTTTT
CASSIEGLQGGKLFF
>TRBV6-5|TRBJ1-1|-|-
TGTGCCAGCACCCTCGAGGGGCAGACTGAAGCTTTCTTT
CASTLEGQTEAFF
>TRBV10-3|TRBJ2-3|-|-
TGTGCCATCAGGGAAAGACTCGGGGAGGATACGCAGTATTTT
CAIRERLGEDTQYF
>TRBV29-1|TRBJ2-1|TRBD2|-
TGCAGCGAAGGGAGCGGGAGCAATGAGCAGTTCTTC
CSEGSGSNEQFF
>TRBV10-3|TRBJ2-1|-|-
TGTGCCATCAAGGGGAATAACAATGAGCAGTTCTTC
CAIKGNNNEQFF
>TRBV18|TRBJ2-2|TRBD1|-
TGTGCCAGCTCACTCCCAGGGGGAAACACCGGGGAGCTGTTTTTT
CASSLPGGNTGELFF
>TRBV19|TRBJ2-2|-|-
TGTGCCAGTAGTCAGCCGGGTAGAGGGGAGCTGTTTTTT
CASSQPGRGELFF
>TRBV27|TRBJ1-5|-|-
TGTGCCAGCAGTTTATCGGGAGGGATAGGCAATCAGCCCCAGCATTTT
CASSLSGGIGNQPQHF
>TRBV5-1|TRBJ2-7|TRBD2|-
TGCGCCAGCAGCTTAACTAGCGGGAGCGTACGGGAGCAGTACTTC
CASSLTSGSVREQYF
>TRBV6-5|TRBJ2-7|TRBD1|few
TGTGCCAGCACAACCGGGACAGGGGCCTACGAGCAGTACTTC
CASTTGTGAYEQYF
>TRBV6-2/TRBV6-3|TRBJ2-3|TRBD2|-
TGTGCCAGCAGCCGCCCGGGACTAGCGGGAGGGCCGCATACGCAGTATTTT
CASSRPGLAGGPHTQYF
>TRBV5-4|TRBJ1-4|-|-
TGTGCCAGCAGCCCCCGGAATCCAGGAGGAGATGAAAAACTGTTTTTT
CASSPRNPGGDEKLFF
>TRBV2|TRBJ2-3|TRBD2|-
TGTGCCAGCAGCGATAGCGGGGGGCTAGCGCAGTATTTT
CASSDSGGLAQYF
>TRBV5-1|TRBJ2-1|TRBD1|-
TGCGCCAGCAAGGGGACAGGGGGCTCCTACAATGAGCAGTTCTTC
CASKGTGGSYNEQFF
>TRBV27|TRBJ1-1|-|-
TGTGCCAGCAGTTTATTTGGGTCGAACACTGAAGCTTTCTTT
CASSLFGSNTEAFF
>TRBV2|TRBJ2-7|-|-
TGTGCCAGCACACCGGGAGCTGGGGAGCAGTACTTC
CASTPGAGEQYF
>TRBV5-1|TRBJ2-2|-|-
TGCGCCAGCAGCTCACAGCCGGGAGCGAACGGGGAGCTGTTTTTT
CASSSQPGANGELFF
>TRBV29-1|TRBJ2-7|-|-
TGCAGCGTCCTGAACATTTGGTCCTACGAGCAGTACTTC
CSVLNIWSYEQYF
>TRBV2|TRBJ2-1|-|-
TGTGCCAGCAGTGAATACTTGGGACTCTCCTACAATGAGCAGTTCTTC
CASSEYLGLSYNEQFF
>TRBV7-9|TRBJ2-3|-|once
TGTGCCAGCAGCCCTGAAGGGGGGGCCACAGATACGCAGTATTTT
CASSPEGGATDTQYF
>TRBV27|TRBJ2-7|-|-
TGTGCCAGCAGTACGCAGTACGAGCAGTACTTC
CASSTQYEQYF
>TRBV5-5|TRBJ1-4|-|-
TGTGCCAGCAGCTCAACGGGACTCCCGGGCGAAAAACTGTTTTTT
CASSSTGLPGEKLFF
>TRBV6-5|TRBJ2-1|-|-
TGTGCCAGCAGTTACTCGGGGGACTCCTACAATGAGCAGTTCTTC
CASSYSGDSYNEQFF
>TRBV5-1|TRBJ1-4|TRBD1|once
TGCGCCAGCAGCCCTTTCGGACAGGGGGGTGAAAAACTGTTTTTT
CASSPFGQGGEKLFF
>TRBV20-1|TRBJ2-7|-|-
TGCAGTGCTAGAGAGGAGTACGAGCAGTACTTC
CSAREEYEQYF
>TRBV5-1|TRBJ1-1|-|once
TGCGCCACCGTCAGGGCCCCAGGGAACACTGAAGCTTTCTTT
CATVRAPGNTEAFF
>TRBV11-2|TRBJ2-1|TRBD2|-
TGTGCCAGCAGCTCAACTAGCGGGGAAGCCAACAATGAGCAGTTCTTC
CASSSTSGEANNEQFF
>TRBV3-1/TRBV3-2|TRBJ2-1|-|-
TGTGCCAGCAGCCAAGTTACCACGGACTACAATGAGCAGTTCTTC
CASSQVTTDYNEQFF
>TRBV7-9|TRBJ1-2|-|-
TGTGCCAGCAGCTTAGCAGGCCGCTATGGCTACACCTTC
CASSLAGRYGYTF
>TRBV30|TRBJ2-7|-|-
TGTGCCTGGGGGGGTGGACAAGCCCACGAGCAGTACTTC
CAWGGGQAHEQYF